Given below is one T cell receptor (beta chain) in context. The entry originates in a study of T cell changes during pregnancy in multiple sclerosis. Using immunoSEQ multiplex PCR, the repertoire was profiled, and TCRdb retains in-frame clones only, with some absent. The table includes fewer than 90,000 clones, 94% detected once. This specimen was peripheral blood, taken in the third trimester of pregnancy. The source of this sequence is a female donor with multiple sclerosis, enrolled in a pregnancy study.

DNA of the CDR3: TGTGCCAGCAGTCCTCGGCACAGTAACAATCAGCCCCAGCATTTT. Residues: CASSPRHSNNQPQHF. The rearrangement joins TRBV28 to TRBJ1-5, with D unresolved. Germline V gene sequence: CDR1 MDHEN, CDR2 SYDVKM. The CDR3 is 15 residues long. Trimming took off 5 bases at V and 3 bases at J, with 14 bases between the two ends.